The subject of this entry is one TCR beta chain. The ends were cut back, 6 bases at V and 1 base at J, with 6 bases in the middle. CDR3 length: 12 residues. Germline values: CDR1 MNHEY, CDR2 SVGAGI. These data come from a study of blood T cells in healthy people across ages. Using a J-beta primer mix together with a sample-barcoded 5' primer, a second PCR was run for about 7 to 12 cycles. One entry per CDR3 protein results from TCRdb running MiXCR on the 5' RACE reads. This sample carries 660,000 or so distinct CDR3 sequences, 58% of them seen once, and the ten largest clones take approximately 37%. The chain joins TRBV6-5 to TRBJ1-1; D is undetermined. Sequencing was carried out using blood. The source of this sequence is a man between 60 and 75 years old in good health. Written as DNA, the CDR3 is TGTGCCAGCAGGGTAGGGAACACTGAAGCTTTCTTT. Protein sequence: CASRVGNTEAFF.